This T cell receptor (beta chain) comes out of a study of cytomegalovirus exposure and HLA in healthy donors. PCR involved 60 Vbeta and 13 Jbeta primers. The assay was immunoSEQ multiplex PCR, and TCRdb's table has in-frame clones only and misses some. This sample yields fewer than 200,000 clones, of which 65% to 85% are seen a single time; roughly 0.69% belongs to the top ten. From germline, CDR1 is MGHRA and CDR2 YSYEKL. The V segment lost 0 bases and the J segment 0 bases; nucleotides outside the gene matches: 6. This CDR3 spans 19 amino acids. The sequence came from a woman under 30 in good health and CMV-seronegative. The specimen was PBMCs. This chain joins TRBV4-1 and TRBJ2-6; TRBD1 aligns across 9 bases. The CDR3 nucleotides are TGCGCCAGCAGCCAAGATCCGGGACAGGGCATCTCTGGGGCCAACGTCCTGACTTTC. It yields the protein CASSQDPGQGISGANVLTF.